The 25 T cell receptor beta chains below come from one sample, sequenced in a study of CD8+ T cells in alopecia areata. Following RNA extraction, reverse transcription yielded cDNA that acted as the sequencing template. This table comes from immunoSEQ multiplex PCR, and its TCRdb copy is limited to in-frame clones, with some not included. The table lists fewer than 200,000 clones, approximately 59% of them singletons, with 14% to 15% in the top ten. Sequences were derived from CD4+ T cells sorted from blood, sampled at week 0. The receptors originated from a human donor with alopecia areata.

This sequence joins TRBV29-1 and TRBJ1-5; 9 nucleotides agree with TRBD1. V was pared by 7 bases and J by 7 bases, with 8 bases of the junction left unmatched. Germline V gives CDR1 SQVTM, CDR2 ANQGSEA. There are 13 residues in the CDR3. CDR3 region: CSAKDRGGQPQHF. CDR3 bases: TGCAGCGCCAAAGACAGGGGGGGGCAGCCCCAGCATTTT.

The chain couples TRBV30 to TRBJ1-2; perhaps TRBD1 as D (5 bases). The CDR3 consists of 10 residues. In germline, CDR1 is GTSNPN, CDR2 SVGIG (reference sequence). The V end lost 7 bases, the J end lost 7 bases, and 10 bases lay between the germline ends. CDR3 in amino acids: CASQGSGYTF. CDR3 sequence (DNA): TGTGCCTCCCAGGGTTCTGGCTACACCTTC.

This clone was found once. The chain employs TRBV25-1 and TRBJ1-1; TRBD1 might be the D (6 bases). This CDR3 is built from 15 residues. V was clipped by 3 bases and J by 6 bases, with 17 bases between them. Germline CDR1 MGHDK, CDR2 SYGVNS. CDR3 coding DNA: TGTGCCAGCAGTGACCATCCGCTAGGGGGGCCTGAAGCTTTCTTT. Its protein is CASSDHPLGGPEAFF.

CDR3 nucleotide sequence: TGTGCCAGCAGCTTAATATTACCAACCTACGAGCAGTACTTC. Amino acids: CASSLILPTYEQYF. The chain is built from TRBV5-6 and TRBJ2-7; D is ambiguous. This CDR3 is built from 14 residues. Trimming pared 2 bases from V and 2 bases from J, leaving 11 bases between. Germline V gives CDR1 SGHDT, CDR2 YYEEEE.

The chain employs TRBV20-1 and TRBJ2-7, with D unresolved. Trimming left V 1 base short and J 4 bases short, with 5 bases between. The V gene's germline CDR1 is DFQATT and CDR2 SNEGSKA (reference sequence). This CDR3 spans 11 amino acids. This CDR3 is CSARVSYEQYF. Written as DNA, the CDR3 is TGCAGTGCTAGAGTTTCGTACGAGCAGTACTTC.

This rearrangement joins TRBV30 to TRBJ2-1; the D gene is possibly TRBD1 (5 bases). V lost 1 base, J lost 9 bases, and 13 bases lay in between. Germline CDR1 is GTSNPN and CDR2 is SVGIG (reference sequence). The CDR3 loop spans 13 amino acids. The CDR3 DNA follows: TGTGCCTGGAGTGCCACAGGCACCACTGAGCAGTTCTTC. Its translation: CAWSATGTTEQFF.

This clone was counted only a few times. The chain combines TRBV10-2 with TRBJ1-3; D ambiguous. Trimming shortened V by 3 bases and J by 0 bases, and 9 bases separated the two germline ends. Germline loops: CDR1 WSHSY, CDR2 SAAADI. This CDR3 is 15 amino acids long. CDR3 sequence reads: CASSDRLGSGNTIYF. CDR3 bases: TGCGCCAGCAGTGATCGACTTGGCTCTGGAAACACCATATATTTT.

This clone turned up a few times. This rearrangement joins TRBV29-1 to TRBJ2-7; D is unresolved. The CDR3 has 11 amino acids. Germline V lookup: CDR1 SQVTM, CDR2 ANQGSEA. With 4 bases removed from V and 3 bases from J, the gap between germline ends came to 7 bases. CDR3 protein: CSVARHYEQYF. CDR3 DNA sequence: TGCAGCGTTGCCAGACACTACGAGCAGTACTTC.

The rearrangement links TRBV19 to TRBJ1-5; D gene uncertain. This CDR3 is 12 amino acids long. V gave up 5 bases and J gave up 5 bases, with 7 bases separating them. Germline CDR1 reads LNHDA; CDR2 reads SQIVND (reference sequence). In nucleotides, the CDR3 is TGTGCCAGTAGTGAGACCTATCAGCCCCAGCATTTT. It is translated as CASSETYQPQHF.

The rearrangement uses TRBV29-1 and TRBJ2-4; the match to TRBD2 covers 8 bases. The CDR3 consists of 17 residues. Germline trimming cut 0 bases from V and 8 bases from J; bases unmatched to any gene: 15. Germline-derived CDR1 and CDR2 are SQVTM and ANQGSEA. CDR3 nucleotides: TGCAGCGTTGAAGATCGAGGTAGCGGGGTGGAGGTTGACATTCAGTACTTC. This sequence encodes CSVEDRGSGVEVDIQYF. Based on the CDR3 plus reference TRBV29-1 and TRBJ2-4, the full variable domain is SAVISQKPSRDICQRGTSLTIQCQVDSQVTMMFWYRQQPGQSLTLIATANQGSEATYESGFVIDKFPISRPNLTFSTLTVSNMSPEDSSIYLCSVEDRGSGVEVDIQYFGAGTRLSVL.

This chain links TRBV27 with TRBJ1-2; D is perhaps TRBD1 (6 bases). The germline V gene encodes CDR1 MNHEY and CDR2 SMNVEV (reference sequence). V lost 4 bases, J lost 5 bases, and 14 bases lay in between. The CDR3 contains 14 residues. The CDR3 region has the DNA TGTGCCAGCAGTTCAAGCAGGGGACTATATGGCTACACCTTC. It translates to CASSSSRGLYGYTF.

This clone was observed a handful of times. The chain uses TRBV4-2 and TRBJ1-2; 8 bases map to TRBD1. The CDR3 runs to 14 residues. V dropped 2 bases and J dropped 5; count of bases not matched to a gene: 4. Per the germline V gene, CDR1 is LGHNA and CDR2 is YNFKEQ. This chain's CDR3 is CASSQTGGGYGYTF. The CDR3 bases are TGTGCCAGCAGCCAAACAGGGGGAGGATATGGCTACACCTTC.

The gene calls are TRBV7-9 and TRBJ1-1, with D tentatively TRBD1 (6 bases). The CDR3 has 14 amino acids. Germline assignment: CDR1 SEHNR and CDR2 FQNEAQ (reference sequence). Between the trimmed V and J ends, which lost 1 base and 4 bases, there was a span of 10 bases. For the CDR3, the DNA is TGTGCCAGCAGCTTAGATCAGGGGAGCACTGAAGCTTTCTTT. As protein: CASSLDQGSTEAFF.

The V call is TRBV5-1, the J call TRBJ1-4; 7 nucleotides agree with TRBD1. Per the germline V gene, CDR1 is SGHRS and CDR2 is YFSETQ. The CDR3 runs to 15 residues. Unmatched junction bases numbered 7, after V lost 1 base and J lost 7 bases. The CDR3 protein is CASSLIDRDFEKLFF. The CDR3 DNA follows: TGCGCCAGCAGCTTGATAGACAGGGACTTTGAAAAACTGTTTTTT.

The CDR3 DNA reads TGTGCCAGCAGTTACTCTACAGGGGCCAATCAGCCCCAGCATTTT. As protein: CASSYSTGANQPQHF. This sequence joins TRBV6-5 and TRBJ1-5, with 7 bases that match TRBD1. Trimming removed 0 bases from V and 3 bases from J; junction bases left unmatched: 2. The length of the CDR3 is 15 residues. The germline V gene encodes CDR1 MNHEY and CDR2 SVGAGI.

This clone occurred a few times. The chain combines TRBV10-3 with TRBJ1-1; 9 bases are a match to TRBD1. The CDR3 sequence is 15 residues long. Looked up from germline, CDR1 is ENHRY and CDR2 is SYGVKD. The ends lost 6 bases at V and 6 bases at J; junction bases unmatched: 11. CDR3 DNA sequence: TGTGCCATCAGAGATCCGGGACAGGGTTTTCCTGAAGCTTTCTTT. It codes for CAIRDPGQGFPEAFF.

This rearrangement joins TRBV6-5 to TRBJ1-5; 7 bases are shared with TRBD1. The CDR3 spans 14 residues. The V segment lost 4 bases and the J segment 2 bases; nucleotides outside the gene matches: 2. Germline V gene sequence: CDR1 MNHEY, CDR2 SVGAGI. CDR3 protein: CASSSGGGNQPQHF. The CDR3 DNA is TGTGCCAGCAGTTCAGGGGGGGGCAATCAGCCCCAGCATTTT.

The chain employs TRBV29-1 and TRBJ1-4; 8 bases are a match to TRBD1. Looked up from germline, CDR1 is SQVTM and CDR2 is ANQGSEA. J was trimmed by 5 bases and V by 3 bases; bases with no gene match: 5. This CDR3 has 14 residues. CDR3 sequence reads: CSVEKGQENEKLFF. CDR3 DNA: TGCAGCGTTGAGAAGGGACAGGAGAATGAAAAACTGTTTTTT.

The rearrangement uses TRBV30 and TRBJ1-5, with 10 bases lining up with TRBD1. The CDR3 contains 15 residues. Unmatched junction bases numbered 8, after V lost 4 bases and J lost 5 bases. Germline CDR1 is GTSNPN and CDR2 is SVGIG (reference sequence). In DNA, the CDR3 is TGTGCCTGGACCGCAGGGACAGGGGTTGATCAGCCCCAGCATTTT. Translating it yields CAWTAGTGVDQPQHF.

The J gene is TRBJ2-7, the V gene TRBV7-8, with TRBD2 as a possible D gene (6 bases). CDR3 length: 15 amino acids. The V gene lost 0 bases and the J gene lost 3 bases, with 12 bases spanning the gap. CDR1 is SGHVS, CDR2 FQNEAQ, per germline. CDR3 loop: CASSLAQGGVYEQYF. CDR3 in DNA: TGTGCCAGCAGCTTAGCTCAAGGAGGGGTCTACGAGCAGTACTTC. Drawing the rest from reference TRBV7-8 and TRBJ2-7, the complete variable domain is GAGVSQSPRYKVAKRGQDVALRCDPISGHVSLFWYQQALGQGPEFLTYFQNEAQLDKSGLPSDRFFAERPEGSVSTLKIQRTQQEDSAVYLCASSLAQGGVYEQYFGPGTRLTVT.

The V gene is TRBV2, the J gene TRBJ2-2; D is ambiguous. Germline-derived CDR1 and CDR2 are SNHLY and FYNNEI. V was pared by 7 bases and J by 3 bases, with 9 bases between. The length of the CDR3 is 13 residues. The CDR3 sequence: CASMLGYTGELFF. In nucleotides, the CDR3 is TGTGCCAGCATGCTCGGATACACCGGGGAGCTGTTTTTT. Full variable domain (remainder filled in from reference TRBV2 and TRBJ2-2): EPEVTQTPSHQVTQMGQEVILRCVPISNHLYFYWYRQILGQKVEFLVSFYNNEISEKSEIFDDQFSVERPDGSNFTLKIRSTKLEDSAMYFCASMLGYTGELFFGEGSRLTVL.

The chain carries TRBV5-1 and TRBJ2-4; D is possibly TRBD1 or TRBD2 (5 bases each). Trimming took 4 bases from V and 7 from J, leaving 18 bases between them. The CDR3 spans 15 residues. Germline V CDR1 and CDR2: SGHRS, YFSETQ. CDR3 residues: CASSSRDPRGNIQYF. CDR3 sequence (DNA): TGCGCCAGCAGCAGCAGGGACCCACGCGGGAACATTCAGTACTTC.

The chain joins TRBV29-1 to TRBJ2-7, with 12 bases matching TRBD1. CDR3 length equals 15 residues. V shed 0 bases, J shed 6 bases, and the junction held 6 bases outside the gene matches. The germline gives CDR1 SQVTM, CDR2 ANQGSEA. CDR3 nucleotide sequence: TGCAGCGTTGAAGAGGGGGGACAGGGGGCTTCCGAGCAGTACTTC. This sequence encodes CSVEEGGQGASEQYF.

The CDR3 bases are TGCAGCGTTGGGTTAAGGCAGGCGGTAACTGAAGCTTTCTTT. Protein product: CSVGLRQAVTEAFF. This chain links TRBV29-1 with TRBJ1-1, with unresolved D. CDR1 SQVTM and CDR2 ANQGSEA come from the germline V gene. V gave up 4 bases and J gave up 5 bases, with 17 bases separating them. The CDR3 has 14 residues.

This clone came up a few times. The gene calls are TRBV7-9 and TRBJ1-6; 9 nucleotides agree with TRBD1. In germline, CDR1 is SEHNR, CDR2 FQNEAQ (reference sequence). The CDR3 contains 18 residues. V was pared by 5 bases and J by 9 bases, with 17 bases of the junction left unmatched. The CDR3 DNA reads TGTGCCAGCAGCGTGCAAACGCGATCGGGACAGGGAACTTCACCCCTCCACTTT. It encodes CASSVQTRSGQGTSPLHF. Full variable domain (outside the CDR3, taken from reference TRBV7-9 and TRBJ1-6): DTGVSQNPRHKITKRGQNVTFRCDPISEHNRLYWYRQTLGQGPEFLTYFQNEAQLEKSRLLSDRFSAERPKGSFSTLEIQRTEQGDSAMYLCASSVQTRSGQGTSPLHFGNGTRLTVT.